A selection of T cell receptor beta chains follows, all from one sample in a study of blood T cell repertoires in COVID-19. Some clones are missing from TCRdb's copy, which holds only in-frame ones; the method was immunoSEQ multiplex PCR. The sample has under 130,000 clones; roughly 89% are singletons. The specimen sequenced was peripheral blood. The receptors derive from a woman of 80 years or more in a cohort sampled during active COVID-19. Each CDR3 is given without its conserved first and last residue. Rows may omit the clone size; those that give it use once, few, many or a size class.

cdr3_aa v_call cdr3_length clone_size j_call
ASRTTGGGIEKLF TRBV2 13 - TRBJ1-4
ASSLDSRYEQY TRBV12-3/TRBV12-4 11 - TRBJ2-7
AIRAGRGANEKLF TRBV10-3 13 - TRBJ1-4
ASRTLASGREERDTQY TRBV28 16 - TRBJ2-3
ASSPTGTNQPQH TRBV19 12 few TRBJ1-5
ATSPSGSNTGELF TRBV15 13 - TRBJ2-2
ASISGTSGKYSSYNEQF TRBV7-7 17 once TRBJ2-1
ASSLAGQGTYNEQF TRBV5-1 14 - TRBJ2-1
ASSRRATANTGELF TRBV5-1 14 once TRBJ2-2
SVESNSGGNTIY TRBV29-1 12 - TRBJ1-3
ASTDRGKTQY TRBV6-5 10 once TRBJ2-5
ASSQNLAGTSYNEQF TRBV4-1 15 - TRBJ2-1
AIRGGWGGYT TRBV27 10 - TRBJ1-2
ASSFEDRGQH TRBV12-3/TRBV12-4 10 once TRBJ1-5
ASSQAVVGGTEAF TRBV4-1 13 - TRBJ1-1
ASSSSAGYDQPQH TRBV28 13 - TRBJ1-5
ASSLGQATYNEQF TRBV5-4 13 - TRBJ2-1
ASSLASGGTEAF TRBV5-1 12 few TRBJ1-1
ASSLPDWKGTIY TRBV6-6 12 once TRBJ1-3
ASSSSGQEGNTIY TRBV7-2 13 - TRBJ1-3
ASSPSRQGGLYGYT TRBV2 14 - TRBJ1-2
ASSPLYSGANVLT TRBV19 13 once TRBJ2-6
ASSLLRGTEAF TRBV11-2 11 - TRBJ1-1
ASSAQLSNNSPLH TRBV25-1 13 - TRBJ1-6
ASSSISGLSTYEQY TRBV11-2 14 - TRBJ2-7
ASSLGLAGVKQF TRBV27 12 - TRBJ2-1
ATGAGYSTDTQY TRBV19 12 - TRBJ2-3
ANRLAGPGDTQY TRBV5-1 12 - TRBJ2-3
ASSQGTAGELF TRBV14 11 - TRBJ2-2
ASSLGTGSSGANVLT TRBV18 15 - TRBJ2-6
AWSRGQGVYEQY TRBV30 12 - TRBJ2-7
SATNNEQF TRBV20-1 8 - TRBJ2-1
ASSYHALVSNEQF TRBV4-2 13 - TRBJ2-1
ATSDNQANQPQH TRBV24-1 12 - TRBJ1-5
ASSQGRSGGAMSSYNEQF TRBV4-2 18 - TRBJ2-1
ATSRGGGGTFSEKLF TRBV15 15 once TRBJ1-4
ASSLVTSGDGELF TRBV5-1 13 - TRBJ2-2
ASSLGDTEAF TRBV5-1 10 - TRBJ1-1
ASSYSPGQGTYEQY TRBV6-2/TRBV6-3 14 - TRBJ2-7
ASSLGQGQGIYEQY TRBV13 14 - TRBJ2-7
ASSGTGGRTMNTEAF TRBV6-1 15 - TRBJ1-1
ASSNTGSGYT TRBV10-1 10 - TRBJ1-2
SASISSGTDYGYT TRBV20-1 13 - TRBJ1-2
ASTPRTGPGELF TRBV10-1 12 - TRBJ2-2
ASSPLSRELYGYT TRBV14 13 - TRBJ1-2
ASSLSTSGYEQY TRBV5-1 12 - TRBJ2-7
ASSLGTGSTLATEAF TRBV5-1 15 - TRBJ1-1
ASERGELNEAF TRBV2 11 - TRBJ1-1
ASSESRGRAYDNQPQH TRBV10-1 16 few TRBJ1-5
ASSRIAGGSYEQY TRBV11-2 13 few TRBJ2-7
ASSQGLAGGTNTGELF TRBV3-1/TRBV3-2 16 - TRBJ2-2